These 23 T cell receptor beta chains were sequenced from one sample in a study of early T cells in non-severe SARS-CoV-2 infection. TCRdb itself ran the 5' RACE reads through MiXCR, one entry per CDR3 protein. Among 85,000 to 95,000 distinct CDR3 sequences listed, approximately 16% were seen once. The sequenced sample was whole blood, obtained at baseline. These receptors originate from an adult who was a healthcare worker with PCR-confirmed SARS-CoV-2 infection or an uninfected control (not recorded which).

The CDR3 sequence is CASQEGGFNQPQHF. The CDR3 region has the DNA TGTGCCAGCCAGGAGGGGGGCTTCAATCAGCCCCAGCATTTT. The V gene is TRBV28, the J gene TRBJ1-5, with TRBD1 as a possible D gene (6 bases). Trimming shortened V by 8 bases and J by 3 bases, and 14 bases separated the two germline ends. The germline gives CDR1 MDHEN, CDR2 SYDVKM. The CDR3 consists of 14 residues.

This clonotype was seen more than once but under ten times. The V gene is TRBV5-1, the J gene TRBJ1-1; D is unresolved. V gave up 0 bases and J gave up 2 bases, with 8 bases separating them. The CDR3 covers 14 residues. The V gene's germline CDR1 is SGHRS and CDR2 YFSETQ. The CDR3 region has the DNA TGCGCCAGCAGCTTGGGGGCAGCTAACACTGAAGCTTTCTTT. This gives the protein CASSLGAANTEAFF.

In this sample, this clonotype turned up a few times. The gene calls are TRBV6-5 and TRBJ2-3; D is unclear. CDR1 MNHEY and CDR2 SVGAGI come from the germline V gene. The V end was cut by 0 bases, the J end by 5 bases, with 12 bases between. CDR3 size: 15 residues. The CDR3 reads CASSYSGQGEDTQYF. The CDR3, as DNA: TGTGCCAGCAGTTACTCGGGCCAAGGAGAAGATACGCAGTATTTT.

V gene TRBV6-1 combines with J gene TRBJ1-5; D uncertain. V lost 2 bases and J lost 6, with 5 bases in between. Germline-derived CDR1 and CDR2 are MNHNS and SASEGT. CDR3 length equals 12 residues. CDR3: CASSERAQPQHF. The DNA of the CDR3 is TGTGCCAGCAGTGAAAGGGCTCAGCCCCAGCATTTT.

The V gene is TRBV12-3 or TRBV12-4, the J gene TRBJ2-4; possibly TRBD1 or TRBD2 for D (5 bases each). CDR3 length equals 13 residues. V lost 6 bases, J lost 7 bases, and 13 bases lay in between. The CDR3 nucleotides read TGTGCCAGCAGCCCGACTGGGGACAACATTCAGTACTTC. It yields the protein CASSPTGDNIQYF.

The chain is built from TRBV18 and TRBJ1-1; weak D call: TRBD1 (6 bases). The CDR3 covers 17 residues. Germline CDR1 and CDR2: KGHSH and LQKENI. V lost 6 bases, J lost 0 bases, and 20 bases lay in between. CDR3: CASSGGTPGHVNTEAFF. CDR3 DNA sequence: TGTGCCAGCTCCGGCGGGACTCCGGGACACGTGAACACTGAAGCTTTCTTT.

J is TRBJ2-1 and V is TRBV4-2; possibly TRBD1 for D (6 bases). Between the trimmed V and J ends, which lost 0 bases and 0 bases, there was a span of 12 bases. The germline CDR1 and CDR2 sequences are LGHNA and YNFKEQ. This CDR3 comprises 17 residues. The CDR3 DNA is TGTGCCAGCAGCCAAGATTGGGACACCTTCTCCTACAATGAGCAGTTCTTC. Its translation is CASSQDWDTFSYNEQFF.

This clonotype has a single count. This rearrangement joins TRBV18 to TRBJ2-1, with D maybe TRBD2 (5 bases). The CDR3 is 14 residues long. V was trimmed by 2 bases and J by 10 bases, leaving 15 bases between them. Germline CDR1 and CDR2: KGHSH and LQKENI. The CDR3 sequence: CASSPSGGVGEQFF. The CDR3 DNA reads as TGTGCCAGCTCACCAAGCGGAGGCGTCGGGGAGCAGTTCTTC.

This sequence joins TRBV19 and TRBJ1-2, with TRBD1 as a possible D gene (6 bases). V was pared by 0 bases and J by 4 bases, with 12 bases between. The CDR3 contains 15 residues. CDR1 LNHDA and CDR2 SQIVND come from the germline V gene (reference sequence). The CDR3 nucleotides are TGTGCCAGTAGTATAGACCTAACAGGGATCTATGGCTACACCTTC. Protein sequence: CASSIDLTGIYGYTF. Filled out from reference TRBV19 and TRBJ1-2, the complete variable domain reads DGGITQSPKYLFRKEGQNVTLSCEQNLNHDAMYWYRQDPGQGLRLIYYSQIVNDFQKGDIAEGYSVSREKKESFPLTVTSAQKNPTAFYLCASSIDLTGIYGYTFGSGTRLTVV.

This clonotype was observed a single time. The V call is TRBV20-1, the J call TRBJ2-7, with D tentatively TRBD2 (6 bases). The CDR3 length is 13 residues. Per the germline V gene, CDR1 is DFQATT and CDR2 is SNEGSKA (reference sequence). V dropped 6 bases and J dropped 2 bases, with 14 bases sitting between them. In DNA form, the CDR3 reads TGCAGTGCGCCTAGCGAACTTACCTACGAGCAGTACTTC. Its protein is CSAPSELTYEQYF.

There are many counts of this clonotype. This sequence joins TRBV2 and TRBJ1-2; tentatively, D is TRBD1 (6 bases). Germline assignment: CDR1 SNHLY and CDR2 FYNNEI. The CDR3 is made up of 11 amino acids. The CDR3 DNA follows: TGTGCAACAGCAGGGGTGCCTGGCTACACCTTC. Its translation: CATAGVPGYTF.

This chain uses TRBV11-2 with TRBJ2-5; 7 bases map to TRBD1. V was clipped by 8 bases and J by 5 bases; unmatched bases: 8. The germline V gene has CDR1 SGHAT and CDR2 FQNNGV. The CDR3 is 13 amino acids. Here the CDR3 reads CASSLGQKETQYF. The DNA for the CDR3 is TGTGCCAGCTCGCTGGGACAGAAGGAGACCCAGTACTTC.

The chain has TRBV7-9 and TRBJ2-1; 13 nucleotides agree with TRBD2. V shed 5 bases and J 8 bases; nucleotides not matched to a gene: 6. Looked up from germline, CDR1 is SEHNR and CDR2 is FQNEAQ (reference sequence). This CDR3 is 15 amino acids long. CDR3: CASSDTSGRADEQFF. CDR3 DNA: TGTGCCAGCAGCGATACTAGCGGGAGGGCCGATGAGCAGTTCTTC.

The V call is TRBV2, the J call TRBJ2-4; D might be TRBD1 or TRBD2, each matching 6 bases. Looked up from germline, CDR1 is SNHLY and CDR2 is FYNNEI. The CDR3 is 17 residues long. Trimming removed 3 bases from V and 0 bases from J, with 15 bases in between. The CDR3 protein is CASSDQGRGIAKNIQYF. The CDR3 DNA reads as TGTGCCAGCAGTGATCAGGGGCGGGGTATAGCCAAAAACATTCAGTACTTC.

This clonotype has just a few counts. The chain recombines TRBV27 with TRBJ1-4; tentative D call: TRBD1 (6 bases). V was clipped by 6 bases and J by 7 bases, with 15 bases between them. This CDR3 region has 14 residues. CDR1 MNHEY and CDR2 SMNVEV come from the germline V gene (reference sequence). CDR3 DNA sequence: TGTGCCAGCAGAAAGACAGGCGGGAGTGAAAAACTGTTTTTT. This codes for CASRKTGGSEKLFF.

The sample holds many counts of this clonotype. The chain couples TRBV10-2 to TRBJ2-3, with D possibly matching TRBD2 (5 bases). Germline loops: CDR1 WSHSY, CDR2 SAAADI. The CDR3 has 14 amino acids. The V and J ends lost 7 bases and 5 bases respectively, with 16 bases between them. CDR3 sequence reads: CASTPTRNQDTQYF. The DNA for the CDR3 is TGCGCCAGCACCCCAACTAGGAATCAAGATACGCAGTATTTT.

The genes are TRBV7-8 and TRBJ2-3, with 7 bases that match TRBD1. The CDR3 is 14 amino acids. Trimming cost V 3 bases and J 6 bases; bases outside gene matches: 6. The V gene's germline CDR1 is SGHVS and CDR2 FQNEAQ. The CDR3 DNA is TGTGCCAGCAGCTTCACAGGGGACAAGGATACGCAGTATTTT. It translates to CASSFTGDKDTQYF.

Sample share makes this clonotype medium-sized (0.01 to 0.1%). The rearrangement joins TRBV5-1 to TRBJ2-2, with unresolved D. Germline values: CDR1 SGHRS, CDR2 YFSETQ. This CDR3 spans 15 amino acids. The germline V and J ends were trimmed by 0 bases and 7 bases, with 13 bases remaining between them. CDR3 sequence: CASSLVMDSGGELFF. The CDR3 DNA reads as TGCGCCAGCAGCTTGGTAATGGATTCTGGCGGGGAGCTGTTTTTT.

The chain is built from TRBV4-1 and TRBJ2-1; 9 bases are a match to TRBD1. Germline loops: CDR1 MGHRA, CDR2 YSYEKL. V dropped 8 bases and J dropped 8; count of bases not matched to a gene: 7. This CDR3 has 13 residues. CDR3 in DNA: TGCGCCAGCCGACAGGGGGTAGGCGATGAGCAGTTCTTC. It codes for CASRQGVGDEQFF.

This clonotype came up many times. The CDR3 bases are TGCAGTGGGGTCAGAATCGGGACAACCGACGAGCAGTACTTC. It is translated as CSGVRIGTTDEQYF. The chain couples TRBV20-1 to TRBJ2-7; TRBD1 is a possible D gene (6 bases). The germline V gene has CDR1 DFQATT and CDR2 SNEGSKA (reference sequence). Trimming took off 7 bases at V and 5 bases at J, with 21 bases between the two ends. The CDR3 is 14 amino acids.

This clonotype was detected a few times. The rearrangement joins TRBV25-1 to TRBJ1-3; no definite D call. CDR3 length equals 13 residues. Germline V lookup: CDR1 MGHDK, CDR2 SYGVNS. The V end lost 3 bases, the J end lost 0 bases, and 3 bases lay between the germline ends. CDR3 bases: TGTGCCAGCAGTGATAACTCTGGAAACACCATATATTTT. Translated, it gives CASSDNSGNTIYF.

With respect to this clonotype: One base away lies a much larger clone, so this may be a sequencing read error. V usage is TRBV7-6 and J usage is TRBJ2-1; D is unresolved. Germline CDR1 reads SGHVS; CDR2 reads FNYEAQ. The V gene lost 10 bases and the J gene lost 9 bases, with 16 bases spanning the gap. The CDR3 length is 12 residues. This chain's CDR3 is CAISSTASEQFF. The CDR3 nucleotides read TGTGCCATCAGTTCTACCGCTAGTGAGCAGTTCTTC. Full variable domain (outside the CDR3, taken from reference TRBV7-6 and TRBJ2-1): GAGVSQSPRYKVTKRGQDVALRCDPISGHVSLYWYRQALGQGPEFLTYFNYEAQQDKSGLPNDRFSAERPEGSISTLTIQRTEQRDSAMYRCAISSTASEQFFGPGTRLTVL.

The chain uses TRBV3-1 and TRBJ2-1; perhaps TRBD2 as D (5 bases). This CDR3 spans 12 amino acids. Trimming took off 1 base at V and 12 bases at J, with 10 bases between the two ends. In germline, CDR1 is LGHDT, CDR2 YNNKEL (reference sequence). CDR3 residues: CASSQVRERQFF. The CDR3 DNA reads TGTGCCAGCAGCCAAGTTCGGGAACGGCAGTTCTTC.